The 4 T cell receptor beta chains presented below share a single source sample, sequenced in a study of OX40 agonist ivuxolimab in advanced cancers. The table came from immunoSEQ multiplex PCR; TCRdb's copy has only in-frame clones and leaves some out. The sample carries around 66,000 clones, about 85% recorded once. Sequenced here: CD4+ or CD8+ T cells sorted from blood, sampled in a trial of the OX40 agonist ivuxolimab. These TCRs come from an adult with an advanced solid tumor such as melanoma, head and neck, liver or kidney cancer.

V usage is TRBV5-1 and J usage is TRBJ1-3; D is uncertain. V lost 0 bases and J lost 9, with 13 bases in between. This CDR3 region has 14 residues. Germline CDR1 SGHRS, CDR2 YFSETQ. CDR3 residues: CASSLGGEAFTIYF. Here the CDR3 DNA reads TGCGCCAGCAGCTTGGGGGGTGAGGCGTTCACCATATATTTT. Full variable domain (remainder filled in from reference TRBV5-1 and TRBJ1-3): KAGVTQTPRYLIKTRGQQVTLSCSPISGHRSVSWYQQTPGQGLQFLFEYFSETQRNKGNFPGRFSGRQFSNSRSEMNVSTLELGDSALYLCASSLGGEAFTIYFGEGSWLTVV.

This clone was recorded a few times. The genes are TRBV5-6 and TRBJ1-1; 8 positions agree with TRBD1. In germline, CDR1 is SGHDT, CDR2 YYEEEE. Trimming cost V 0 bases and J 3 bases; bases outside gene matches: 10. The CDR3 runs 17 residues. DNA for the CDR3: TGTGCCAGCAGCTTGGTGGGACAGGATTTAATTTACACTGAAGCTTTCTTT. It is translated as CASSLVGQDLIYTEAFF.

This chain connects TRBV6-1 to TRBJ2-2, with D possibly matching TRBD1 (5 bases). This CDR3 comprises 17 residues. V was cut by 2 bases and J by 0 bases, with 13 bases left in between. Germline V gene sequence: CDR1 MNHNS, CDR2 SASEGT. This CDR3 reads CASSESPDSANTGELFF. The DNA of the CDR3 is TGTGCCAGCAGTGAAAGCCCCGACAGTGCGAACACCGGGGAGCTGTTTTTT.

The sample holds one count of this clone. The chain carries TRBV7-2 and TRBJ1-5, with D perhaps TRBD1 (5 bases). Germline lookup yields CDR1 SGHTA and CDR2 FQGNSA. V lost 2 bases and J lost 4, with 18 bases in between. This CDR3 is 17 amino acids long. CDR3 nucleotide sequence: TGTGCCAGCAGCTTACAGGGATCGACATGGATGAATCAGCCCCAGCATTTT. This gives the protein CASSLQGSTWMNQPQHF. Filled out from reference TRBV7-2 and TRBJ1-5, the complete variable domain reads GAGVSQSPSNKVTEKGKDVELRCDPISGHTALYWYRQSLGQGLEFLIYFQGNSAPDKSGLPSDRFSAERTGGSVSTLTIQRTQQEDSAVYLCASSLQGSTWMNQPQHFGDGTRLSIL.